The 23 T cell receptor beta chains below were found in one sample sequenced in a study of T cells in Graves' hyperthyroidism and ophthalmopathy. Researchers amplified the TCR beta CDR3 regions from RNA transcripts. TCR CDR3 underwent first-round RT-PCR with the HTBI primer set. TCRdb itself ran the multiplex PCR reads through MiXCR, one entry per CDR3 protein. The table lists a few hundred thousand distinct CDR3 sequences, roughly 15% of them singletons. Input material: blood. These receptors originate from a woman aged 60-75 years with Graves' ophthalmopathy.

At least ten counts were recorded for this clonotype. CDR3 nucleotides: TGCGCCAGCAGCTTCCTAGCGGGAGATGCAGATACGCAGTATTTT. Its translation: CASSFLAGDADTQYF. The chain couples TRBV5-1 to TRBJ2-3, with 10 bases that match TRBD2. The length of the CDR3 is 15 residues. CDR1 and CDR2 (germline): SGHRS, YFSETQ. The trim removed 2 bases at V and 4 bases at J, leaving 4 bases unmatched.

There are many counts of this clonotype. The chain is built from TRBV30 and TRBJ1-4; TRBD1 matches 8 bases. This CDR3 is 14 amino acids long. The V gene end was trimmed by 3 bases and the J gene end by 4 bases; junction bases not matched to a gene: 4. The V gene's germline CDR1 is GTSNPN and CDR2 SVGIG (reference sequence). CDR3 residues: CAWSRDRLNEKLFF. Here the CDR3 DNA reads TGTGCCTGGAGCCGGGACAGGCTTAATGAAAAACTGTTTTTT. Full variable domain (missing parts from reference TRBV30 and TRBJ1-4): SQTIHQWPATLVQPVGSPLSLECTVEGTSNPNLYWYRQAAGRGLQLLFYSVGIGQISSEVPQNLSASRPQDRQFILSSKKLLLSDSGFYLCAWSRDRLNEKLFFGSGTQLSVL.

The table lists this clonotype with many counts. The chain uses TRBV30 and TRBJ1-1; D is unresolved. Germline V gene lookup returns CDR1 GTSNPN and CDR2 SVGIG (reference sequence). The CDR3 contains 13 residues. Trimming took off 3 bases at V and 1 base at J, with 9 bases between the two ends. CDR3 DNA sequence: TGTGCCTGGAGCAGGTGGGGGAACACTGAAGCTTTCTTT. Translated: CAWSRWGNTEAFF.

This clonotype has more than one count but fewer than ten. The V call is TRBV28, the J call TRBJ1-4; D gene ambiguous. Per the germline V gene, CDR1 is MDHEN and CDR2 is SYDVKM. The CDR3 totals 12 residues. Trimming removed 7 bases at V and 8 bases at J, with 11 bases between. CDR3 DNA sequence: TGTGCCAGCACAAAAGGATGGGAAAAACTGTTTTTT. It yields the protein CASTKGWEKLFF.

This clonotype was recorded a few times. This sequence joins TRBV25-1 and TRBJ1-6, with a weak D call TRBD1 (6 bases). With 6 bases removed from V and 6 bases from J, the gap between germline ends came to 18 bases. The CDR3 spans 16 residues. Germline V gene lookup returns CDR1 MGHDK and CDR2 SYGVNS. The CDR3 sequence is CASRSLPEGVNSPLHF. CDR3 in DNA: TGTGCCAGCAGAAGCCTCCCCGAGGGGGTTAATTCACCCCTCCACTTT.

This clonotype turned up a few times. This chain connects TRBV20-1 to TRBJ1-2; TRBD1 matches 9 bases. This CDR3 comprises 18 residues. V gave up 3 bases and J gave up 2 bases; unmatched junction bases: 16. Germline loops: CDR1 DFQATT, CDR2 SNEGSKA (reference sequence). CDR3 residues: CSARDFDGWTGENYGYTF. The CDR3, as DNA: TGCAGTGCTAGGGATTTCGATGGTTGGACAGGGGAAAACTATGGCTACACCTTC.

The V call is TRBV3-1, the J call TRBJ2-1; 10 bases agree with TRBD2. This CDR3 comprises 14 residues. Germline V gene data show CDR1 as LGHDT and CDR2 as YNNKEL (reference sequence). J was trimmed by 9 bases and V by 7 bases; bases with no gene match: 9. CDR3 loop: CASTPTSGFSEQFF. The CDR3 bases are TGTGCCAGCACCCCGACTAGCGGGTTTAGTGAGCAGTTCTTC.

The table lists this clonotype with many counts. The DNA for the CDR3 is TGTGCCAGCAGTGGGGGAGCGGGAGAGACAGATACGCAGTATTTT. Translating it yields CASSGGAGETDTQYF. V and J are TRBV2 and TRBJ2-3; 8 positions match TRBD2. This CDR3 has 15 amino acids. Per the germline V gene, CDR1 is SNHLY and CDR2 is FYNNEI. The ends lost 4 bases at V and 3 bases at J; junction bases unmatched: 6. Based on the CDR3 plus reference TRBV2 and TRBJ2-3, the full variable domain is EPEVTQTPSHQVTQMGQEVILRCVPISNHLYFYWYRQILGQKVEFLVSFYNNEISEKSEIFDDQFSVERPDGSNFTLKIRSTKLEDSAMYFCASSGGAGETDTQYFGPGTRLTVL.

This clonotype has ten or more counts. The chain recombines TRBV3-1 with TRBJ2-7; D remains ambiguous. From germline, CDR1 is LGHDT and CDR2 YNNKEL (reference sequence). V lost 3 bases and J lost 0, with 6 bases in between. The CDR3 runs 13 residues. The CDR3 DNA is TGTGCCAGCAGCCAGTGGGACTCCTACGAGCAGTACTTC. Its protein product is CASSQWDSYEQYF.

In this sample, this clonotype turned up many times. The CDR3 DNA reads as TGTGCCAGCAGTTTCGGGGGCTCCACCGGGGAGCTGTTTTTT. Its protein is CASSFGGSTGELFF. The chain combines TRBV12-3 or TRBV12-4 with TRBJ2-2; perhaps D is TRBD1 or TRBD2 (6 bases each). The ends were cut back, 3 bases at V and 4 bases at J, with 9 bases in the middle. This CDR3 spans 14 amino acids.

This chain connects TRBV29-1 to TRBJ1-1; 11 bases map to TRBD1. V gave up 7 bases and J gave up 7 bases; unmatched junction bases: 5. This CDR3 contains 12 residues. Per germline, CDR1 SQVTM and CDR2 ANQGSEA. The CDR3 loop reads CSGAGTGGEAFF. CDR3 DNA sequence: TGCAGCGGGGCCGGGACAGGGGGTGAAGCTTTCTTT.

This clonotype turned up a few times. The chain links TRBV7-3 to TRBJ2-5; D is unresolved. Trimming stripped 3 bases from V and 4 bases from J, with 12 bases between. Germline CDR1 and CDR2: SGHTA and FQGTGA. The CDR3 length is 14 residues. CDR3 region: CASSLSGHSETQYF. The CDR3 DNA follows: TGTGCCAGCAGCTTGAGTGGGCATTCAGAGACCCAGTACTTC.

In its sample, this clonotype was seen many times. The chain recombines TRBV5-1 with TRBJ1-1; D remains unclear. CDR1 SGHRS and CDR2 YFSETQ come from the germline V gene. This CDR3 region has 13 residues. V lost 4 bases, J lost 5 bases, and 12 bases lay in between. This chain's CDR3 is CASSQIGGTEAFF. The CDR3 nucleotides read TGCGCCAGCAGCCAGATAGGAGGGACTGAAGCTTTCTTT.

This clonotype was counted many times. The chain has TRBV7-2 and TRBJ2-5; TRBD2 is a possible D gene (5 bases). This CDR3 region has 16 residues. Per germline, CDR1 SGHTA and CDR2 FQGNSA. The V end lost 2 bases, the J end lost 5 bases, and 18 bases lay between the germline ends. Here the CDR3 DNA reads TGTGCCAGCAGCTTAAGAGTTTTTGGAGGCGGGGAGACCCAGTACTTC. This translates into CASSLRVFGGGETQYF.

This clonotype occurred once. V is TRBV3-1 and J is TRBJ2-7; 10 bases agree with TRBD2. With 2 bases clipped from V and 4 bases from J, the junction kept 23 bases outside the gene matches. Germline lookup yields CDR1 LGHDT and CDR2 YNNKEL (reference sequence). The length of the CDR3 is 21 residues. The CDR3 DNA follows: TGTGCCAGCAGCCAACATTTTCAGGTTGCTAGCGGGAGCCGAGTGGCGTACGAGCAGTACTTC. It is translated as CASSQHFQVASGSRVAYEQYF.

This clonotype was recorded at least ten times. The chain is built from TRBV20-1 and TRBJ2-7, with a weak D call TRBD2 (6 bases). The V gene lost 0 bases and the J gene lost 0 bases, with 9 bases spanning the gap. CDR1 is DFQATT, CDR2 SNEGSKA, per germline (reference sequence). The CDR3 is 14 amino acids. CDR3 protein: CSARDSGSSYEQYF. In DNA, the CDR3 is TGCAGTGCTAGAGATTCCGGGAGCTCCTACGAGCAGTACTTC.

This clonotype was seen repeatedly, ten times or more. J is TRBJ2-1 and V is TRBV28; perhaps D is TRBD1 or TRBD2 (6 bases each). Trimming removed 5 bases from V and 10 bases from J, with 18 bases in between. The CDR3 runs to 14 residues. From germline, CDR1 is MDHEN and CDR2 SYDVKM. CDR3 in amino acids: CASSPSGGGEEQFF. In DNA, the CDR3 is TGTGCCAGCAGTCCCTCCGGGGGCGGAGAGGAGCAGTTCTTC.

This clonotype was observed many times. CDR3 sequence (DNA): TGCGCCAGCAGCTTGGCGGGGACAACAACAGATACGCAGTATTTT. Translating gives CASSLAGTTTDTQYF. This chain uses TRBV5-1 with TRBJ2-3, with D perhaps TRBD1 (6 bases). Germline V gene sequence: CDR1 SGHRS, CDR2 YFSETQ. The V end lost 0 bases, the J end lost 3 bases, and 11 bases lay between the germline ends. This CDR3 is built from 15 residues.

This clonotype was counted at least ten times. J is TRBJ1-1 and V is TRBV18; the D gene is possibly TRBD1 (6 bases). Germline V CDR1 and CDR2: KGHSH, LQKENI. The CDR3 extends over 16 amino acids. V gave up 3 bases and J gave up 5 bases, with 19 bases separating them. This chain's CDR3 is CASSPSRTGQGTEAFF. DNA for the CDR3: TGTGCCAGCTCACCGTCTCGGACGGGGCAGGGGACTGAAGCTTTCTTT.

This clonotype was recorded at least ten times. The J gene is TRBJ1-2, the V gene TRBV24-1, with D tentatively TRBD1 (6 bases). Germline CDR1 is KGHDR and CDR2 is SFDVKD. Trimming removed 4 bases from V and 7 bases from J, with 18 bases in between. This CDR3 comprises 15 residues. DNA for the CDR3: TGTGCCACCAGTGACCGAAAGGACAGTTTCGGTGGCTACACCTTC. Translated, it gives CATSDRKDSFGGYTF.

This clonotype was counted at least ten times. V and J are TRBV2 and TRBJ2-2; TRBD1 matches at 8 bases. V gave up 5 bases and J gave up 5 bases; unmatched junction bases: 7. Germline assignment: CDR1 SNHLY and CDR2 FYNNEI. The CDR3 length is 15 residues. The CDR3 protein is CASSRDRILTGELFF. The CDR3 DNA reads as TGTGCCAGCAGTAGGGACAGGATTCTAACCGGGGAGCTGTTTTTT.

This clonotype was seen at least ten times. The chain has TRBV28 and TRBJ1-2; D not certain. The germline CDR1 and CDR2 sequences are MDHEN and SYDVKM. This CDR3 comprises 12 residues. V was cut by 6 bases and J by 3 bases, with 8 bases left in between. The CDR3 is CASSDGYYGYTF. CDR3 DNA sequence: TGTGCCAGCAGCGACGGGTACTATGGCTACACCTTC.

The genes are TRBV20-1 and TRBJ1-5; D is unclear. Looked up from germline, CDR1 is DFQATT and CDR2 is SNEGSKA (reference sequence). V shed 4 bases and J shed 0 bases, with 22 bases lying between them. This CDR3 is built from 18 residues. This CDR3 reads CSATTYPGGPNSNQPQHF. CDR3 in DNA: TGCAGTGCTACAACTTACCCGGGTGGGCCTAATAGCAATCAGCCCCAGCATTTT.